The 6 T cell receptor beta chains given below trace back to one sample, sequenced in a study of T cell responses to AZD1222 COVID-19 vaccine. The method was immunoSEQ multiplex PCR; TCRdb's version includes in-frame clones alone and lacks a portion of them. The table lists approximately 110,000 clones, over 80% of them singletons. The sequencing here drew on peripheral blood, taken 28 days after the second AZD1222 dose. These receptors were obtained from an adult who received the AZD1222 COVID-19 vaccine.

This sequence joins TRBV27 and TRBJ1-5, with TRBD1 matching over 7 bases. With 5 bases clipped from V and 0 bases from J, the junction kept 16 bases outside the gene matches. Germline V lookup: CDR1 MNHEY, CDR2 SMNVEV (reference sequence). CDR3 length: 19 residues. CDR3 in DNA: TGTGCCAGCAGTCAACGGGGACAGTCCCTTCTTTATAGCAATCAGCCCCAGCATTTT. It translates to CASSQRGQSLLYSNQPQHF.

The V and J genes are TRBV7-9 and TRBJ1-4; D uncertain. Germline assignment: CDR1 SEHNR and CDR2 FQNEAQ (reference sequence). CDR3 length: 14 residues. V lost 0 bases and J lost 2, with 4 bases in between. In nucleotides, the CDR3 is TGTGCCAGCAGCTTAGCAGGGACTAATGAAAAACTGTTTTTT. Translated, it gives CASSLAGTNEKLFF.

The sample holds one count of this clone. The V and J genes are TRBV24-1 and TRBJ2-1; D uncertain. CDR1 is KGHDR and CDR2 is SFDVKD in the germline V gene. CDR3 length equals 13 residues. V was trimmed by 3 bases and J by 8 bases, leaving 10 bases between them. In nucleotides, the CDR3 is TGTGCCACCAGTGATAGTAAGGGCTATGAGCAGTTCTTC. This encodes CATSDSKGYEQFF.

The rearrangement uses TRBV27 and TRBJ1-5; the D gene is possibly TRBD1 (6 bases). Germline V gene sequence: CDR1 MNHEY, CDR2 SMNVEV (reference sequence). V lost 3 bases, J lost 7 bases, and 16 bases lay in between. CDR3 size: 15 residues. The CDR3 reads CASSLGTTGRQPQHF. CDR3 nucleotide sequence: TGTGCCAGCAGTTTGGGTACGACAGGCCGACAGCCCCAGCATTTT.

The chain recombines TRBV11-3 with TRBJ2-1; D possibly corresponds to TRBD2 (6 bases). The CDR3 extends over 15 amino acids. Trimming left V 3 bases short and J 5 bases short, with 14 bases between. Germline CDR1 is SGHNT and CDR2 is YENEEA. The CDR3 here is CASSFGSSENNEQFF. The CDR3 DNA is TGTGCCAGCAGCTTCGGTTCTAGCGAAAACAATGAGCAGTTCTTC.

Only one count was recorded for this clone. CDR3 loop: CASLRDRGDTEAFF. CDR3 bases: TGTGCCAGCCTCAGGGACAGGGGAGACACTGAAGCTTTCTTT. The chain recombines TRBV2 with TRBJ1-1, with 10 bases matching TRBD1. This CDR3 is 14 amino acids long. Trimming removed 8 bases from V and 3 bases from J; junction bases left unmatched: 6. The germline V gene has CDR1 SNHLY and CDR2 FYNNEI.